The 18 T cell receptor beta chains below come from one sample, sequenced in a study of technical replicates of blood from a handful of donors. Assay used: immunoSEQ multiplex PCR; TCRdb lists only in-frame clones, some missing. This sample has around 67,000 clones; roughly 95% occur once, and the top ten carry 0.2% to 0.25%. The sequenced sample was T cells isolated from PBMCs. The receptors shown here come from a human donor in good health.

V gene TRBV10-3 combines with J gene TRBJ2-1; D is unresolved. The germline CDR1 and CDR2 sequences are ENHRY and SYGVKD. V was cut by 0 bases and J by 7 bases, with 10 bases left in between. The CDR3 extends over 14 amino acids. This chain's CDR3 is CAISESYEVNEQFF. The CDR3 DNA reads as TGTGCCATCAGTGAGTCATACGAGGTGAATGAGCAGTTCTTC.

This clone is a singleton in its sample. The chain is built from TRBV5-1 and TRBJ2-5, with 7 bases matching TRBD2. After removal of 2 bases from V and 7 bases from J, the junction contained 11 bases not matched to a gene. Germline lookup yields CDR1 SGHRS and CDR2 YFSETQ. This CDR3 comprises 15 residues. CDR3 sequence: CASSLGTGGLGTQYF. CDR3 bases: TGCGCCAGCAGCTTAGGAACGGGAGGCTTGGGGACCCAGTACTTC.

The V and J genes are TRBV7-7 and TRBJ2-3, with 7 bases that match TRBD2. Trimming removed 3 bases from V and 2 bases from J; junction bases left unmatched: 5. The CDR3 covers 15 residues. CDR1 is SSHAT and CDR2 is FNYEAQ in the germline V gene (reference sequence). The DNA of the CDR3 is TGTGCCAGCAGCTTTTCTAGCGGAAACACAGATACGCAGTATTTT. It translates to CASSFSSGNTDTQYF. Complete variable domain (other parts from reference TRBV7-7 and TRBJ2-3): GAGVSQSPRYKVTKRGQDVTLRCDPISSHATLYWYQQALGQGPEFLTYFNYEAQPDKSGLPSDRFSAERPEGSISTLTIQRTEQRDSAMYRCASSFSSGNTDTQYFGPGTRLTVL.

J is TRBJ2-2 and V is TRBV19, with TRBD2 identical over 7 bases. Trimming removed 6 bases from V and 1 base from J; junction bases left unmatched: 20. This CDR3 has 20 amino acids. Germline V lookup: CDR1 LNHDA, CDR2 SQIVND (reference sequence). The CDR3 DNA follows: TGTGCCAGTAGACCTCTTCCAAAGGGAGGGGAAAGGTGGAACACCGGGGAGCTGTTTTTT. This gives the protein CASRPLPKGGERWNTGELFF.

The chain recombines TRBV9 with TRBJ2-5; 7 nucleotides agree with TRBD2. Unmatched junction bases numbered 11, after V lost 0 bases and J lost 3 bases. In germline, CDR1 is SGDLS, CDR2 YYNGEE. This CDR3 contains 17 residues. In nucleotides, the CDR3 is TGTGCCAGCAGCGTAGCTACGGGGAGGGCGGGAGAAGAGACCCAGTACTTC. This codes for CASSVATGRAGEETQYF.

V gene TRBV18 combines with J gene TRBJ1-5; D might be TRBD1 (5 bases). Trimming cost V 3 bases and J 0 bases, with 9 bases left between them. This CDR3 has 15 residues. In germline, CDR1 is KGHSH, CDR2 LQKENI. CDR3 in DNA: TGTGCCAGCTCACCCGGACAAGGTAGCAATCAGCCCCAGCATTTT. Its translation: CASSPGQGSNQPQHF.

The V call is TRBV7-6, the J call TRBJ1-5; TRBD1 matches at 9 bases. The CDR3 is 14 amino acids. V lost 1 base, J lost 7 bases, and 2 bases stayed unmatched. Per the germline V gene, CDR1 is SGHVS and CDR2 is FNYEAQ. CDR3 in amino acids: CASSLGTGAQPQHF. The CDR3 DNA reads as TGTGCCAGCAGCTTAGGGACAGGGGCCCAGCCCCAGCATTTT.

The rearrangement uses TRBV11-2 and TRBJ1-5; D unclear. Germline CDR1 is SGHAT and CDR2 is FQNNGV. The V end lost 2 bases, the J end lost 6 bases, and 5 bases lay between the germline ends. CDR3 size: 12 residues. CDR3 nucleotides: TGTGCCAGCAGCTTATCGGGTCAGCCCCAGCATTTT. It translates to CASSLSGQPQHF.

V and J are TRBV30 and TRBJ1-2; TRBD1 matches at 9 bases. The CDR3 consists of 15 residues. Losses at the gene ends were 2 bases for V and 14 bases for J; bases not matched to a gene: 18. Germline V CDR1 and CDR2: GTSNPN, SVGIG (reference sequence). CDR3 nucleotides: TGTGCCTGGAGTCTCTTTGCCCCGGGACAGGGTCTCAGTACCTTC. Protein: CAWSLFAPGQGLSTF.

CDR3 bases: TGTGCCAGCAGCTTGGCGGAGTTCTCGAAAACCTACGAGCAGTACTTC. Protein product: CASSLAEFSKTYEQYF. The V gene is TRBV5-8, the J gene TRBJ2-7; D is ambiguous. Trimming pared 0 bases from V and 2 bases from J, leaving 15 bases between. The CDR3 length is 16 residues. Per the germline V gene, CDR1 is SGHTS and CDR2 is YDEGEE.

V and J are TRBV5-6 and TRBJ2-3, with 8 bases lining up with TRBD2. CDR1 is SGHDT, CDR2 YYEEEE, per germline. The CDR3 has 16 amino acids. With V trimmed by 4 bases and J by 8 bases, 15 bases remained unmatched. This CDR3 is CASSPSHQGLVGTQYF. CDR3 sequence (DNA): TGTGCCAGCAGCCCCAGTCACCAGGGACTAGTTGGTACGCAGTATTTT.

The chain employs TRBV6-1 and TRBJ1-2, with no clear D. The CDR3 spans 12 residues. The germline CDR1 and CDR2 sequences are MNHNS and SASEGT. Trimming left V 4 bases short and J 2 bases short, with 5 bases between. CDR3 sequence (DNA): TGTGCCAGCAGTGGCGCGAACTATGGCTACACCTTC. It encodes CASSGANYGYTF.

The CDR3 sequence is CASSDGAGGSYNEQFF. In DNA form, the CDR3 reads TGTGCCAGCAGTGATGGAGCGGGAGGCTCCTACAATGAGCAGTTCTTC. The chain couples TRBV2 to TRBJ2-1; 9 positions match TRBD2. Trimming took 3 bases from V and 0 from J; bases not matched to a gene: 3. CDR1 is SNHLY and CDR2 is FYNNEI in the germline V gene. This CDR3 has 16 residues. Filled out from reference TRBV2 and TRBJ2-1, the complete variable domain reads EPEVTQTPSHQVTQMGQEVILRCVPISNHLYFYWYRQILGQKVEFLVSFYNNEISEKSEIFDDQFSVERPDGSNFTLKIRSTKLEDSAMYFCASSDGAGGSYNEQFFGPGTRLTVL.

The V gene is TRBV25-1, the J gene TRBJ1-2, with a tentative D call TRBD1 (6 bases). Deletions cut 3 bases from V and 6 bases from J, with 11 bases between. Germline values: CDR1 MGHDK, CDR2 SYGVNS. The CDR3 runs to 13 residues. The CDR3 DNA is TGTGCCAGCAGTGATTTTGGGGGCAATGGCTACACCTTC. Protein product: CASSDFGGNGYTF.

Of note for this clone: A read error may account for a junction end that differs from germline. The chain combines TRBV5-1 with TRBJ2-7; 9 nucleotides align to TRBD2. The V gene's germline CDR1 is SGHRS and CDR2 YFSETQ. This CDR3 is 14 amino acids long. In nucleotides, the CDR3 is TGCGCCAGCAGTCCGGGACTAGCTTCCTCCGAGCAGTACTTC. Translating it yields CASSPGLASSEQYF.

The chain joins TRBV28 to TRBJ1-2; TRBD1 is a possible D gene (5 bases). Germline V gene lookup returns CDR1 MDHEN and CDR2 SYDVKM. This CDR3 region has 12 residues. V lost 7 bases and J 8 bases, leaving 14 bases between the germline ends. This CDR3 reads CASNQPGVGYTF. DNA for the CDR3: TGTGCCAGCAACCAGCCGGGGGTCGGCTACACCTTC.

The chain is built from TRBV6-6 and TRBJ1-5; D unclear. CDR1 is MNHNY and CDR2 is SVGAGI in the germline V gene (reference sequence). This CDR3 contains 13 residues. V lost 6 bases and J lost 5, with 11 bases in between. The CDR3 coding sequence is TGTGCCAGCAGCTCGACGGAGTATCAGCCCCAGCATTTT. Translation: CASSSTEYQPQHF.

The chain couples TRBV9 to TRBJ2-1; 7 positions match TRBD2. The V gene's germline CDR1 is SGDLS and CDR2 YYNGEE. The ends lost 4 bases at V and 5 bases at J; junction bases unmatched: 6. This CDR3 spans 14 amino acids. The CDR3 spells CASSQSGANNEQFF. DNA for the CDR3: TGTGCCAGCAGCCAGAGCGGGGCCAACAATGAGCAGTTCTTC. Full variable domain (rest looked up from reference TRBV9 and TRBJ2-1): DSGVTQTPKHLITATGQRVTLRCSPRSGDLSVYWYQQSLDQGLQFLIQYYNGEERAKGNILERFSAQQFPDLHSELNLSSLELGDSALYFCASSQSGANNEQFFGPGTRLTVL.